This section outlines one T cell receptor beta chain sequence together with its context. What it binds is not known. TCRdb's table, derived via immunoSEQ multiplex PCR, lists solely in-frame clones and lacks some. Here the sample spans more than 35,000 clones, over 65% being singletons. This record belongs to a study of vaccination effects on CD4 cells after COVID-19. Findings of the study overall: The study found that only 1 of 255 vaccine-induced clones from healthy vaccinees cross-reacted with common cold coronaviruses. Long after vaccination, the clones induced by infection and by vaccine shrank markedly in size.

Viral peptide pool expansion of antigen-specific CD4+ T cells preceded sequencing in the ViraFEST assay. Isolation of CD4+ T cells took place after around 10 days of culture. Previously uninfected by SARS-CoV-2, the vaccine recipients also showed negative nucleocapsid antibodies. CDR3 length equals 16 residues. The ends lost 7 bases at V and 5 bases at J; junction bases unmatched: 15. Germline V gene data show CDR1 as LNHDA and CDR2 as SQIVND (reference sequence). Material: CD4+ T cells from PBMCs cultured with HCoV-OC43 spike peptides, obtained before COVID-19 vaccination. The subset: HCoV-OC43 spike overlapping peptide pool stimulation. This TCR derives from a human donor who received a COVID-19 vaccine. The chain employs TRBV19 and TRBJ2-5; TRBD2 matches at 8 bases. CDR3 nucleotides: TGTGCCAGTACCCCGGGTTTGGTAGCGGGACCGGAGACCCAGTACTTC. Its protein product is CASTPGLVAGPETQYF.